These 9 T cell receptor beta chains originate from one sample sequenced in a study of blood T cell repertoires in COVID-19. Libraries were prepared by immunoSEQ multiplex PCR; TCRdb keeps only in-frame clonotypes and omits some of them. The data hold 250,000 or so clones, with under 90% observed a single time. Material for sequencing was PBMCs or T cells enriched from blood (not recorded which). The receptors here all came from a man in his sixties who had recovered from COVID-19.

The chain links TRBV5-1 to TRBJ1-1; D may be TRBD1 (5 bases). The V end was cut by 2 bases, the J end by 2 bases, with 10 bases between. The V gene's germline CDR1 is SGHRS and CDR2 YFSETQ. This CDR3 is 14 amino acids long. CDR3 sequence: CASSFDSFNTEAFF. CDR3 nucleotides: TGCGCCAGCAGCTTTGACAGCTTCAACACTGAAGCTTTCTTT.

V and J are TRBV5-1 and TRBJ2-2; a weak D match, TRBD2 (8 bases). V was cut by 4 bases and J by 0 bases, with 13 bases left in between. Germline assignment: CDR1 SGHRS and CDR2 YFSETQ. CDR3 length: 16 residues. CDR3 sequence reads: CASSPGGTANTGELFF. The CDR3 nucleotides are TGCGCCAGCAGCCCGGGGGGGACAGCGAACACCGGGGAGCTGTTTTTT.

The chain combines TRBV11-3 with TRBJ2-7; 8 bases fit TRBD2. Trimming took 5 bases from V and 2 from J; bases not matched to a gene: 11. This CDR3 is 16 amino acids long. The germline V gene encodes CDR1 SGHNT and CDR2 YENEEA. CDR3 region: CASSPGGGHGPYEQYF. CDR3 DNA: TGTGCCAGCAGCCCGGGAGGGGGACACGGTCCCTACGAGCAGTACTTC.

The rearrangement uses TRBV7-9 and TRBJ2-1; 9 bases match TRBD1. The V and J ends lost 4 bases and 7 bases, in that order; junction bases with no gene match: 11. CDR3 length: 16 residues. CDR1 and CDR2 (germline): SEHNR, FQNEAQ (reference sequence). For the CDR3, the DNA is TGTGCCAGCAGCTGGGGGGGACAGGGCCTGGGGAATGAGCAGTTCTTC. Encoded protein: CASSWGGQGLGNEQFF.

On this clone itself: Because the CDR3 is missing its conserved closing phenylalanine or tryptophan, this is likely a read error. Because the CDR3's place on the DNA is in doubt, the DNA is left out and the CDR3 is given as listed by TCRdb. The rearrangement links TRBV20-1 to TRBJ1-1; TRBD1 is the table's D call and was not checked against the DNA. The CDR3 spans 8 residues, counting both ends. Germline-derived CDR1 and CDR2 are DFQATT and SNEGSKA (reference sequence). This chain's CDR3 is CSASHRVI.

The sample holds one count of this clone. The V call is TRBV5-1, the J call TRBJ2-5; 14 positions match TRBD2. This CDR3 is built from 15 residues. The V and J ends lost 5 bases and 2 bases, in that order; junction bases with no gene match: 2. CDR1 and CDR2 (germline): SGHRS, YFSETQ. The CDR3, as DNA: TGCGCCAGCAGTCGACTAGCGGGGGGGCAAGAGACCCAGTACTTC. It is translated as CASSRLAGGQETQYF.

The chain is built from TRBV7-2 and TRBJ2-7, with D hard to call. The V end lost 1 base, the J end lost 2 bases, and 9 bases lay between the germline ends. CDR1 SGHTA and CDR2 FQGNSA come from the germline V gene. The CDR3 length is 14 residues. This CDR3 reads CASSLGGSPYEQYF. The CDR3 nucleotides are TGTGCCAGCAGCTTAGGCGGCAGCCCCTACGAGCAGTACTTC.

The chain links TRBV19 to TRBJ1-2, with D maybe TRBD1 (5 bases). The ends were cut back, 5 bases at V and 5 bases at J, with 15 bases in the middle. The germline CDR1 and CDR2 sequences are LNHDA and SQIVND (reference sequence). This CDR3 region has 14 residues. Here the CDR3 DNA reads TGTGCCAGTAGTCTCTCGACAGTGAGTTATGGCTACACCTTC. Translating it yields CASSLSTVSYGYTF. The full variable domain, in which reference TRBV19 and TRBJ1-2 provide the parts outside the CDR3, is DGGITQSPKYLFRKEGQNVTLSCEQNLNHDAMYWYRQDPGQGLRLIYYSQIVNDFQKGDIAEGYSVSREKKESFPLTVTSAQKNPTAFYLCASSLSTVSYGYTFGSGTRLTVV.

The chain is built from TRBV4-3 and TRBJ1-1; D not resolved. Deletions cut 4 bases from V and 1 base from J, with 7 bases between. Per germline, CDR1 LGHNA and CDR2 YSLEER. This CDR3 is 13 amino acids long. The CDR3 DNA is TGCGCCAGCAGCCGCAACGGGAACACTGAAGCTTTCTTT. Protein product: CASSRNGNTEAFF.